Below are 10 T cell receptor beta chains sequenced from a single sample in a study of T-cell reconstitution after alpha-beta-depleted transplantation in children. Unique molecular identifiers tagged the TCRbeta library. TCRdb re-called the PCR reads with MiXCR, one entry per CDR3 protein. This sample has hundreds of thousands of distinct CDR3 sequences, with under 15% found just once. Sample: PBMCs, mostly from graft donor cells, taken 360 days after TCRalphabeta/CD19-depleted stem cell transplant. The receptors come from a male patient aged 5 to 17 who had a stem cell transplant for acute myeloid leukemia, so the T cells may come from the graft donor.

The chain employs TRBV6-2 or TRBV6-3 and TRBJ2-7; 8 bases align to TRBD2. Germline V gives CDR1 MNHEY, CDR2 SVGEGT. With 5 bases clipped from V and 2 bases from J, the junction kept 5 bases outside the gene matches. The CDR3 spans 14 residues. CDR3 nucleotides: TGTGCCAGCAGTCCGGGAGGGGGGACCTACGAGCAGTACTTC. Translated, it gives CASSPGGGTYEQYF.

The table lists this clonotype with a few counts. The rearrangement joins TRBV29-1 to TRBJ2-2; 7 bases fit TRBD1. CDR3 length: 14 amino acids. V shed 4 bases, J shed 8 bases, and the junction held 10 bases outside the gene matches. Germline V lookup: CDR1 SQVTM, CDR2 ANQGSEA. The CDR3, as DNA: TGCAGCGTTGCCCTCTCGACAGGGCGGGGGGAGCTGTTTTTT. This gives the protein CSVALSTGRGELFF.

On this clonotype: At one boundary the junction diverges from the germline segment, which might be a read error. The rearrangement uses TRBV7-2 and TRBJ2-2; 13 bases agree with TRBD2. This CDR3 comprises 16 residues. Germline CDR1 SGHTA, CDR2 FQGNSA. The CDR3 DNA reads as TGTGTCAGCAGCCGGATTACTAGCGGGAGGGCCGGGGAGCTGTTTTTT. Its translation: CVSSRITSGRAGELFF.

This clonotype was seen only a few times. V is TRBV7-8 and J is TRBJ2-1; TRBD2 aligns across 7 bases. Trimming took 5 bases from V and 6 from J; bases not matched to a gene: 10. CDR3 length: 15 amino acids. Germline CDR1 is SGHVS and CDR2 is FQNEAQ. As DNA, the CDR3 is TGTGCCAGCAGCGCGCTCGGGACTATTCTCAATGAGCAGTTCTTC. Translated: CASSALGTILNEQFF.

The chain recombines TRBV19 with TRBJ2-3; TRBD1 matches at 8 bases. The CDR3 consists of 15 residues. Germline V lookup: CDR1 LNHDA, CDR2 SQIVND (reference sequence). The J segment lost 5 bases and the V segment lost 5 bases, leaving 9 bases of the junction unmatched. Written as DNA, the CDR3 is TGTGCCAGTAGTTTGGACAGGGCGACCGGAGATACGCAGTATTTT. Protein product: CASSLDRATGDTQYF.

The chain combines TRBV10-3 with TRBJ2-7; TRBD2 might be the D (7 bases). The CDR3 length is 16 residues. V dropped 3 bases and J dropped 6 bases, with 21 bases sitting between them. The germline gives CDR1 ENHRY, CDR2 SYGVKD. CDR3 DNA sequence: TGTGCCATCAGTGACCCCCAGGGGAGGGAAAATGGCGAGCAGTACTTC. Protein product: CAISDPQGRENGEQYF.

This clonotype was observed a handful of times. The rearrangement uses TRBV6-1 and TRBJ2-7, with D perhaps matching TRBD1 (5 bases). CDR1 is MNHNS, CDR2 SASEGT, per germline. This CDR3 has 17 residues. V was shortened by 6 bases and J by 0 bases, with 21 bases between the two germline ends. For the CDR3, the DNA is TGTGCCAGCAGGAAAAGACGCAGGGCACTCCCCTCCTACGAGCAGTACTTC. Translated, it gives CASRKRRRALPSYEQYF.

This clonotype showed up just a few times. This sequence joins TRBV25-1 and TRBJ2-1; D unclear. From germline, CDR1 is MGHDK and CDR2 SYGVNS. V was clipped by 3 bases and J by 0 bases, with 15 bases between them. This CDR3 region has 17 residues. The CDR3 loop is CASSDPMRLSSYNEQFF. CDR3 DNA: TGTGCCAGCAGTGACCCCATGCGGTTAAGCTCCTACAATGAGCAGTTCTTC.

The sample holds many counts of this clonotype. The chain joins TRBV20-1 to TRBJ2-7; D is unclear. The ends were cut back, 1 base at V and 2 bases at J, with 9 bases in the middle. The V gene's germline CDR1 is DFQATT and CDR2 SNEGSKA (reference sequence). The CDR3 extends over 13 amino acids. The CDR3 sequence is CSARGMDAYEQYF. DNA for the CDR3: TGCAGTGCTAGAGGTATGGACGCCTACGAGCAGTACTTC.

There are a few counts of this clonotype. The genes are TRBV7-6 and TRBJ1-5, with 10 bases aligning to TRBD1. The CDR3 extends over 14 amino acids. Germline CDR1 SGHVS, CDR2 FNYEAQ. J gave up 5 bases and V 3 bases, and 1 base lay outside the gene matches. For the CDR3, the DNA is TGTGCCAGCAGCTTCGGGACAGGGGATCAGCCCCAGCATTTT. Its translation is CASSFGTGDQPQHF.